This T cell receptor beta chain stems from a study of control samples from healthy donors and cancer patients. Sequencing used immunoSEQ multiplex PCR; TCRdb keeps in-frame clones, though not all of them. The table lists fewer than 250,000 clones. Deletions cut 10 bases from V and 2 bases from J, with 8 bases between. Germline V gene sequence: CDR1 SNHLY, CDR2 FYNNEI. This CDR3 has 11 amino acids. The sequence was collected from a woman aged 30 to 39 in good health. Sequenced sample: blood. This chain links TRBV2 with TRBJ2-5; a possible D gene is TRBD2 (7 bases). The CDR3 here is CAKGGQETQYF. CDR3 DNA: TGTGCCAAGGGGGGGCAAGAGACCCAGTACTTC.